These T cell receptor beta chains were read from a single sample in a study of CD8+ T cells in alopecia areata. Libraries were prepared by immunoSEQ multiplex PCR; TCRdb keeps only in-frame clonotypes and omits some of them. The sample yields almost 250,000 clones, 67% seen once. The source material was CD4+ T cells sorted from blood, sampled at week 0. The receptors derive from a human donor with alopecia areata. Each CDR3 is given with its conserved first and last residue. The order of the fields is J gene, clone size, V gene, D gene, CDR3 DNA, CDR3 protein. A D gene is named only where the DNA matches it firmly. Expanded clones are given a class, and other clones once, few, many or no size at all.

TRBJ1-1	-	TRBV29-1	TRBD1	TGCAGCGTTAGCCGGGACAGAACTACTCAAGCTTTCTTT	CSVSRDRTTQAFF
TRBJ2-7	-	TRBV9	-	TGTGCCAGCAGCTATTCATGGGATCCCTACGAGCAGTACTTC	CASSYSWDPYEQYF
TRBJ2-3	-	TRBV30	-	TGTGCCTGGAGTGTAGCTCCTAGGACAGATACGCAGTATTTT	CAWSVAPRTDTQYF
TRBJ1-6	-	TRBV7-2	-	TGTGCCAGCAGCCTCGGGACCGTCGAACCCCTCCACTTT	CASSLGTVEPLHF
TRBJ2-1	few	TRBV29-1	-	TGCAGCGTTGAGACAAATAAGGGGAATGAGCAGTTCTTC	CSVETNKGNEQFF
TRBJ1-1	-	TRBV4-2	TRBD1	TGTGCCAGCAGCCAAACACAGGGGGCGAACACTGAAGCTTTCTTT	CASSQTQGANTEAFF
TRBJ2-3	once	TRBV5-1	TRBD2	TGCGCCAGCAGCTTAGCGGGGGTAACAGATACGCAGTATTTT	CASSLAGVTDTQYF
TRBJ2-5	-	TRBV7-2	-	TGTGCCAGCAGCTTTAACGGGGAACTACGAGAGACCCAGTACTTC	CASSFNGELRETQYF
TRBJ1-5	-	TRBV18	-	TGTGCCAGCTCACCCGGGGGTAGCAATCAGCCCCAGCATTTT	CASSPGGSNQPQHF
TRBJ2-5	-	TRBV25-1	-	TGTGCCAGCAGTGAAAGAGGTCAGGTATTAGAGACCCAGTACTTC	CASSERGQVLETQYF
TRBJ1-6	-	TRBV5-4	-	TGTGCCAGCAGCTTTAAGGGGAATAATTCACCCCTCCACTTT	CASSFKGNNSPLHF
TRBJ1-2	-	TRBV2	-	TGTGCCAGCATTGGAACAGGGACGGGAGGCTACACCTTC	CASIGTGTGGYTF
TRBJ2-5	-	TRBV2	-	TGTGCCAGCGTGAGTGGGGAGACCCAGTACTTC	CASVSGETQYF
TRBJ1-2	few	TRBV9	-	TGTGCCAGCAGCGTAGGGACCGTAGGGGCTAACTATGGCTACACCTTC	CASSVGTVGANYGYTF
TRBJ2-1	-	TRBV4-3	-	TGCGCCAGCAGCCAAGATTCGGGCACGGAGACTTACAATGAGCAGTTCTTC	CASSQDSGTETYNEQFF
TRBJ1-5	-	TRBV7-2	-	TGTGCCAGCAGATCTATAATTGGGCCGGGGCCCCAGCATTTT	CASRSIIGPGPQHF
TRBJ2-2	-	TRBV10-3	-	TGTGCCATCAGGGGGGACCGAGCGAACACCGGGGAGCTGTTTTTT	CAIRGDRANTGELFF
TRBJ1-2	few	TRBV9	-	TGTGCCAGCAGCGTAGGTTCAGGCCCTTCTGGCTACACCTTC	CASSVGSGPSGYTF
TRBJ2-3	few	TRBV4-1	TRBD2	TGCGCCAGCAGCCAAGAAGGGCGGGGGAGTAGCACAGATACGCAGTATTTT	CASSQEGRGSSTDTQYF
TRBJ1-1	-	TRBV7-8	-	TGTGCCAGCAGCTTAGAAAGGGGACGCAACACTGAAGCTTTCTTT	CASSLERGRNTEAFF
TRBJ2-1	once	TRBV9	-	TGTGCCAGCAGTACAGGGTTAACCTACAATGAGCAGTTCTTC	CASSTGLTYNEQFF
TRBJ2-2	-	TRBV30	-	TGTGCCTGGAGTGGGACCGGGGAGCTGTTTTTT	CAWSGTGELFF
TRBJ2-7	-	TRBV29-1	-	TGCAGCGTACGAGGTCCTACTTACGAGCAGTACTTC	CSVRGPTYEQYF
TRBJ2-2	once	TRBV30	-	TGTGCCTGGACCCGGGGGAACACCGGGGAGCTGTTTTTT	CAWTRGNTGELFF
TRBJ2-4	few	TRBV5-1	-	TGCGCCAGCAGCTGGGACATCCCTCGGGACATTCAGTACTTC	CASSWDIPRDIQYF
TRBJ1-1	few	TRBV6-6	-	TGTGCCAGCAATAAACAGGGTAGGCACACTGAAGCTTTCTTT	CASNKQGRHTEAFF
TRBJ1-2	-	TRBV29-1	TRBD1	TGCAGCGTTGATTCGATGAGGGGGCTGGGCTATGGCTACACCTTC	CSVDSMRGLGYGYTF
TRBJ2-5	few	TRBV2	-	TGTGCCAGCAGTGTCGGCCAAGAGACCCAGTACTTC	CASSVGQETQYF
TRBJ1-1	once	TRBV13	-	TGTGCCAGCAGCAGGAGGGGTCTAAACACTGAAGCTTTCTTT	CASSRRGLNTEAFF
TRBJ1-1	-	TRBV6-5	-	TGTGCCAGCAGTTACCGCCTCCGCGGCACTGAAGCTTTCTTT	CASSYRLRGTEAFF
TRBJ1-1	-	TRBV4-1	-	TGCGCCAGCAGCCAAGACAGGAACACTGAAGCTTTCTTT	CASSQDRNTEAFF
TRBJ2-3	once	TRBV29-1	TRBD2	TGCAGCGCTGGACTAGCGGGGGACACAGATACGCAGTATTTT	CSAGLAGDTDTQYF
TRBJ1-1	-	TRBV6-5	-	TGTGCCAGCAGCCTCACAGTGAACACTGAAGCTTTCTTT	CASSLTVNTEAFF